These 5 T cell receptor beta chains came from one sample sequenced in a study of cytomegalovirus exposure and HLA in healthy donors. The PCR made use of 60 Vbeta and 13 Jbeta primers. The assay was immunoSEQ multiplex PCR, and TCRdb's table has in-frame clones only and misses some. Of 100,000 to 150,000 clones in the sample, roughly 78% were seen once. The sequenced sample consisted of PBMCs. All receptors come from a man younger than 40 in good health and CMV-seropositive.

The rearrangement joins TRBV4-3 to TRBJ2-7; 8 nucleotides match TRBD1. After removal of 0 bases from V and 7 bases from J, the junction contained 17 bases not matched to a gene. This CDR3 region has 18 residues. Germline V lookup: CDR1 LGHNA, CDR2 YSLEER. The CDR3 spells CASSQDAGQGLPPYEQYF. The CDR3 nucleotides are TGCGCCAGCAGCCAAGACGCTGGACAGGGCCTCCCCCCTTATGAGCAGTACTTC.

The CDR3 bases are TGTGCCAGCAGCTTGGGGGACTCCGGGACAGGGGGCATCAATGGCTACACCTTC. It codes for CASSLGDSGTGGINGYTF. The chain couples TRBV5-8 to TRBJ1-2; 12 bases are shared with TRBD1. From germline, CDR1 is SGHTS and CDR2 YDEGEE. This CDR3 is built from 18 residues. V lost 0 bases to trimming and J lost 6 bases; unmatched junction nucleotides: 12.

The V call is TRBV5-1, the J call TRBJ2-1; tentatively, D is TRBD2 (6 bases). Per germline, CDR1 SGHRS and CDR2 YFSETQ. This CDR3 comprises 18 residues. Trimming removed 4 bases from V and 1 base from J, with 21 bases in between. The CDR3 sequence: CASSPTPPGDSSYNEQFF. The CDR3, as DNA: TGCGCCAGCAGCCCCACCCCCCCGGGAGATTCGTCCTACAATGAGCAGTTCTTC. Full variable domain (rest looked up from reference TRBV5-1 and TRBJ2-1): KAGVTQTPRYLIKTRGQQVTLSCSPISGHRSVSWYQQTPGQGLQFLFEYFSETQRNKGNFPGRFSGRQFSNSRSEMNVSTLELGDSALYLCASSPTPPGDSSYNEQFFGPGTRLTVL.

The chain uses TRBV19 and TRBJ1-5, with D uncertain. CDR1 and CDR2 from the germline V gene are LNHDA and SQIVND (reference sequence). V was shortened by 3 bases and J by 0 bases, with 6 bases between the two germline ends. The CDR3 length is 14 residues. The CDR3 DNA is TGTGCCAGTAGTATCGGGTATAGCAATCAGCCCCAGCATTTT. Its translation is CASSIGYSNQPQHF.

The chain recombines TRBV5-1 with TRBJ2-3; TRBD2 is a possible D gene (5 bases). Germline values: CDR1 SGHRS, CDR2 YFSETQ. This CDR3 is built from 14 residues. V was cut by 0 bases and J by 4 bases, with 9 bases left in between. CDR3: CASSLGLAADTQYF. Written as DNA, the CDR3 is TGCGCCAGCAGCTTGGGGCTAGCAGCAGATACGCAGTATTTT.